This T cell receptor (beta chain) was observed in a study of blood T cell repertoires in COVID-19 (dated by TCRdb to about 2020). Some background on the complete study: Samples covering the acute and convalescent phases of COVID-19 were provided by collaborators in the United States, Italy and Spain. The sample metadata nearly always contained a de-identified subject ID, COVID-19 status, age in years and sex. Where HLA class I and class II types were available, the types were taken from metadata supplied by the sample provider, not from assay-based typing. The prospective study material was composed of cDNA or gDNA derived from T cells, B-cell-depleted T cells, or PBMCs. The dataset comprised deeply sampled blood TCRbeta repertoires from subjects exposed to, actively infected with, or recovered from COVID-19. The repertoires were made available in a free public database intended to serve as a resource for research on the immune response to SARS-CoV-2. The samples were drawn from the first 160 participants of the ongoing ImmuneRACE study and from roughly 1,300 subjects provided by 6 global collaborators.

Points the paper makes about the study in general: How much clinical and demographic metadata was included differed by source and by participant, and the metadata was provided uncurated.

The CDR3 sequence holds 14 residues, the cysteine and phenylalanine included. Just CDR3 DNA is preserved here, 42 bases in frame from base 1. The junction shows trimming of 5 bases on V and 1 base on J, plus 14 bases between the germline ends. The germline V gene gives CDR1 as SQVTM and CDR2 as ANQGSEA. The collaborating institutions used their own protocols to collect whole blood in K2EDTA tubes. For TCRbeta analysis, collaborators shipped samples as frozen whole blood, isolated PBMCs, or DNA extracted from either of those sample types. Comments on this clone: Its antigen remains undetermined. There are no base qualities to consult, and no much larger clone falls within one base.

TCRbeta CDR3 regions were amplified from genomic DNA using the immunoSEQ Assay, a bias-controlled multiplex PCR. Processing in the source paper ran as follows. Nucleated cell counts per sample were estimated from amplification of reference gene primers within the assay. To quantify the absolute abundance of each unique TCRbeta CDR3 rearrangement, sequence reads were collapsed and filtered. For each sample, productive Simpson clonality was calculated as the square root of Simpson's diversity index across productive rearrangements. This is the immuneACCESS table as TCRdb keeps it, with only in-frame sequences that have V and J called. A part of the clones is gone; compared with another copy, unresolved V genes explain less than half, and the rest is unexplained. The DNA was the basis for D and trimming; V, J and clone size are from that table. The sample table lists 110,000 or so clones, 81% of them with a count of one. The ten most abundant clones make up under 2% of the sample.

The TCR sequence derives from a man aged 45-60 years with acute or convalescent COVID-19. Sequencing was performed on peripheral blood. The rearranged chain carries TRBV29-1 and TRBJ1-2, with the D segment identity uncertain. The sequenced DNA is TGCAGCGTTCTGCTGATGGGCCATAACTATGGCTACACCTTC. Its coded protein is CSVLLMGHNYGYTF.